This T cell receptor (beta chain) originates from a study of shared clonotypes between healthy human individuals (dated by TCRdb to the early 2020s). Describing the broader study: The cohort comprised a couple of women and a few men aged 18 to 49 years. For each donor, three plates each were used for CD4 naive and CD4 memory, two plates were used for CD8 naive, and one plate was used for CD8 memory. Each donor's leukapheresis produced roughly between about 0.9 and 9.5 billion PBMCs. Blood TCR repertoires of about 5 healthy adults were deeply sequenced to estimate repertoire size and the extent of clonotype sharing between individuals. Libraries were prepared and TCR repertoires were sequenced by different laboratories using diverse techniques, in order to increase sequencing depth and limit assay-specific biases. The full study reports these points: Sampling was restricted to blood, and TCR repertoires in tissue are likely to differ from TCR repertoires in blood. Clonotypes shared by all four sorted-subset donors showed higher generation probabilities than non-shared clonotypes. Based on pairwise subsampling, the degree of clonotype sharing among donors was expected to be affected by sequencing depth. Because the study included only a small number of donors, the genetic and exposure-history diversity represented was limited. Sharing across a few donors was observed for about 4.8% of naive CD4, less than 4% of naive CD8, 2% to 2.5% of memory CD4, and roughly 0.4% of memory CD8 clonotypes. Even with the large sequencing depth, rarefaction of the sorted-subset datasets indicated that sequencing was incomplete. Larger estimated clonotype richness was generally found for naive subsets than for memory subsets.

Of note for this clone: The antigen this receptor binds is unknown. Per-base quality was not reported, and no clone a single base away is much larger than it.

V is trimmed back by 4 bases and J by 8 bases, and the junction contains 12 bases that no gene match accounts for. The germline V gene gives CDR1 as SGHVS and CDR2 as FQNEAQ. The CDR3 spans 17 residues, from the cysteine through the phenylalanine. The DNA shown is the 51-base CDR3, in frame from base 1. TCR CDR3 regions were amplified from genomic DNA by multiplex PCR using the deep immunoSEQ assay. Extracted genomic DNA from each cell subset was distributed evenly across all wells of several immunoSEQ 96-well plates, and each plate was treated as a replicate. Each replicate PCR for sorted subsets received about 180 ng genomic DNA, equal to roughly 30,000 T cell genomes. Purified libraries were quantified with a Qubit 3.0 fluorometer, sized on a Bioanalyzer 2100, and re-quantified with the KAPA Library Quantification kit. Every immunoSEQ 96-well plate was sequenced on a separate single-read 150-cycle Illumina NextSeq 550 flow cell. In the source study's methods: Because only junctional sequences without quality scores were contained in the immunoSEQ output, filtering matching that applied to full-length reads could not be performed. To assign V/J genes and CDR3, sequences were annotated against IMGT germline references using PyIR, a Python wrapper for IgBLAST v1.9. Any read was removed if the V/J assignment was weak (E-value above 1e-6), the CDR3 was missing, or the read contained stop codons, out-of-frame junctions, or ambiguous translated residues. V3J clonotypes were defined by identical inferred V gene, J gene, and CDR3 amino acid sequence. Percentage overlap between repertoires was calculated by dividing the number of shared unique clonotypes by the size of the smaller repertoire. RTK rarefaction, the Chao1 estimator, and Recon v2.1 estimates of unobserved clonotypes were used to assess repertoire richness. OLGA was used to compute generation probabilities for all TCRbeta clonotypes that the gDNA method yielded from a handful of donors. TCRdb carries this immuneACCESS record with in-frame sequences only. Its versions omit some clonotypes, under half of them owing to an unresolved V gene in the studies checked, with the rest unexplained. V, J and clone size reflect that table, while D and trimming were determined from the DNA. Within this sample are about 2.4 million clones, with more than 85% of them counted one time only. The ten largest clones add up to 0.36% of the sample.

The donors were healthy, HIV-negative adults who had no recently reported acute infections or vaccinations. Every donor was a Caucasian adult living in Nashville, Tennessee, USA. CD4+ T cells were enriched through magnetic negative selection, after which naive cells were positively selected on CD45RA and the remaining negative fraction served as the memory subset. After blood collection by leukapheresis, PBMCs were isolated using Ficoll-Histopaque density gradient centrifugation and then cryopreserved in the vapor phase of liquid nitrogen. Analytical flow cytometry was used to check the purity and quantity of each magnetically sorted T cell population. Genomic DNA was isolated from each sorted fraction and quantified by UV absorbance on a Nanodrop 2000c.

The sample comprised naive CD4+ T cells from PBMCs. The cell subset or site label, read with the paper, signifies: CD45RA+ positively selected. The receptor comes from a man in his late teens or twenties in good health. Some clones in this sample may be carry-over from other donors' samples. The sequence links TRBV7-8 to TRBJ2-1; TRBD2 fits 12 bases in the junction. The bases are TGTGCCAGCAGCTCCGGACTAGCGGGAAGAGAAGTAGATGAGCAGTTCTTC. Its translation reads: CASSSGLAGREVDEQFF.